A single T cell receptor beta chain is shown here with its context. CDR3 length equals 15 residues. The V gene's germline CDR1 is SGHNT and CDR2 YENEEA. The ends lost 6 bases at V and 3 bases at J; junction bases unmatched: 7. This sample stems from a study of blood T cell repertoires in COVID-19. The wider study: The cDNA or gDNA used as material had been derived from T cells, B-cell-depleted T cells, or PBMCs.

Per the authors' pipeline: Reference gene primer amplification gave estimated nucleated cell counts. The data were produced by immunoSEQ multiplex PCR, yet TCRdb's version contains in-frame clones alone and is incomplete. V and J calls and clone size come straight from that table; D and trimming were deduced from the DNA. This table has hundreds of thousands of clones, 91% appearing once. This chain uses TRBV11-3 with TRBJ2-1; 8 nucleotides line up with TRBD2. This clonotype originated in a woman under 30 who had recovered from COVID-19. Sequencing was carried out using peripheral blood. CDR3 protein: CASRSRTSSYNEQFF. The CDR3 bases are TGTGCCAGCAGATCGAGGACTAGCAGCTACAATGAGCAGTTCTTC.